The entry below describes one T cell receptor beta chain. Its target is unknown. The entry originates in a study of cytomegalovirus exposure and HLA in healthy donors. Study-wide points: Presence/absence analysis assumed near-uniform sequencing depth across donors. Further analysis was carried out later, and it showed several of the most significant clusters appearing linked to common viral pathogens. According to the study, around 160 TCR beta chains were cytomegalovirus-associated. Later on, an analysis showed TCR association rates differing by HLA locus, with DRB1 the most and HLA-C the fewest.

Germline V gene lookup returns CDR1 MDHEN and CDR2 SYDVKM. CDR3 length equals 17 residues. With 4 bases clipped from V and 4 bases from J, the junction kept 15 bases outside the gene matches. 13 Jbeta primers and 60 Vbeta primers were used for the PCR. Some clones are missing from TCRdb's copy, which holds only in-frame ones; the method was immunoSEQ multiplex PCR. The data contain 100,000 to 150,000 clones, approximately 80% of them singletons. The specimen sequenced was PBMCs. J is TRBJ2-7 and V is TRBV28, with 8 bases matching TRBD1. This sequence originates from a man aged 35-49 years in good health and CMV-seronegative. The CDR3 DNA is TGTGCCAGCAGTTCCAACCAGCTGGACAGGGAGGCTTACGAGCAGTACTTC. Protein product: CASSSNQLDREAYEQYF.